The 19 T cell receptor beta chains below come from one sample, sequenced in a study of CD8+ T cells in alopecia areata. RNA, once extracted, was reverse transcribed into cDNA for use as the sequencing template. The table came from immunoSEQ multiplex PCR; TCRdb's copy has only in-frame clones and leaves some out. The profile shows tens of thousands of clones, 55% to 75% of them singletons. Sequencing was performed on CD8+ T cells sorted from blood, taken at week 0. These receptors were collected from a human donor with alopecia areata.

The chain links TRBV7-9 to TRBJ1-1; D remains ambiguous. Germline loops: CDR1 SEHNR, CDR2 FQNEAQ (reference sequence). The CDR3 consists of 14 residues. V was shortened by 7 bases and J by 1 base, with 13 bases between the two germline ends. CDR3 sequence reads: CASTFGPPNTEAFF. The DNA of the CDR3 is TGTGCCAGCACCTTTGGCCCGCCGAACACTGAAGCTTTCTTT.

CDR3 sequence reads: CASSSLGLAGGRSDTQYF. CDR3 nucleotide sequence: TGTGCCAGCAGTTCATTAGGACTAGCGGGGGGTCGATCAGATACGCAGTATTTT. The chain recombines TRBV27 with TRBJ2-3; 14 nucleotides align to TRBD2. Germline CDR1 is MNHEY and CDR2 is SMNVEV (reference sequence). J lost 4 bases, V lost 4 bases, and 10 bases had no gene match. This CDR3 has 18 residues.

This sequence joins TRBV7-9 and TRBJ2-4; D gene uncertain. V was trimmed by 0 bases and J by 0 bases, leaving 12 bases between them. Per germline, CDR1 SEHNR and CDR2 FQNEAQ (reference sequence). The CDR3 is made up of 17 amino acids. CDR3 in amino acids: CASSLAEAAIAKNIQYF. The CDR3 nucleotides read TGTGCCAGCAGCTTAGCCGAGGCAGCGATAGCCAAAAACATTCAGTACTTC.

The V call is TRBV27, the J call TRBJ2-4; 7 bases are a match to TRBD1. The ends lost 2 bases at V and 9 bases at J; junction bases unmatched: 7. This CDR3 comprises 14 residues. Germline CDR1 is MNHEY and CDR2 is SMNVEV (reference sequence). Here the CDR3 reads CASSLLQGDGIQYF. For the CDR3, the DNA is TGTGCCAGCAGTTTACTGCAGGGGGACGGCATTCAGTACTTC.

V is TRBV25-1 and J is TRBJ2-1, with 7 bases matching TRBD2. Germline CDR1 and CDR2: MGHDK and SYGVNS. The CDR3 is 16 amino acids. J lost 4 bases, V lost 2 bases, and 8 bases had no gene match. The CDR3 region has the DNA TGTGCCAGCAGTGAACCGGGGCTAGCGGAATACAATGAGCAGTTCTTC. This codes for CASSEPGLAEYNEQFF.

This chain connects TRBV7-8 to TRBJ1-2; no reliable D call. This CDR3 contains 18 residues. Germline V CDR1 and CDR2: SGHVS, FQNEAQ. V was cut by 4 bases and J by 3 bases, with 24 bases left in between. Here the CDR3 DNA reads TGTGCCAGCAGCTCCCCCGAGGAAGGTTATGCGACTGACTATGGCTACACCTTC. Its translation is CASSSPEEGYATDYGYTF. Based on the CDR3 plus reference TRBV7-8 and TRBJ1-2, the full variable domain is GAGVSQSPRYKVAKRGQDVALRCDPISGHVSLFWYQQALGQGPEFLTYFQNEAQLDKSGLPSDRFFAERPEGSVSTLKIQRTQQEDSAVYLCASSSPEEGYATDYGYTFGSGTRLTVV.

The chain combines TRBV29-1 with TRBJ2-5; 11 bases are a match to TRBD2. The V and J ends lost 0 bases and 3 bases, in that order; junction bases with no gene match: 9. Germline CDR1 SQVTM, CDR2 ANQGSEA. The CDR3 loop spans 17 amino acids. The CDR3 coding sequence is TGCAGCGTTGAAGATCGGCTGGGACTAGCGGCCAAAGAGACCCAGTACTTC. Translated: CSVEDRLGLAAKETQYF. Together with reference TRBV29-1 and TRBJ2-5, the CDR3 gives the full variable domain: SAVISQKPSRDICQRGTSLTIQCQVDSQVTMMFWYRQQPGQSLTLIATANQGSEATYESGFVIDKFPISRPNLTFSTLTVSNMSPEDSSIYLCSVEDRLGLAAKETQYFGPGTRLLVL.

As for this clone: One end of the junction is discordant with germline, which a read error may explain. The chain has TRBV4-1 and TRBJ2-5, with 9 bases that match TRBD2. The CDR3 is 16 residues long. CDR1 is MGHRA and CDR2 is YSYEKL in the germline V gene. The DNA for the CDR3 is TGCGCCAGCAGACAAGAGGTAGCGGGGGCTAAAGAGACCCAGTACTTC. It specifies CASRQEVAGAKETQYF.

The chain combines TRBV6-5 with TRBJ2-5; 7 nucleotides line up with TRBD2. Germline V CDR1 and CDR2: MNHEY, SVGAGI. The J segment lost 1 base and the V segment lost 8 bases, leaving 10 bases of the junction unmatched. The CDR3 covers 15 residues. Here the CDR3 DNA reads TGTGCCAGCCAATATTCGAGCGGGGTCCAAGAGACCCAGTACTTC. Amino acid sequence: CASQYSSGVQETQYF.

V is TRBV27 and J is TRBJ2-7; 9 bases map to TRBD1. The V segment lost 6 bases and the J segment 4 bases; nucleotides outside the gene matches: 7. The CDR3 totals 14 residues. Germline V gene data show CDR1 as MNHEY and CDR2 as SMNVEV (reference sequence). This CDR3 reads CASSPGTGLYEQYF. The CDR3 region has the DNA TGTGCCAGCAGCCCAGGGACAGGGTTATACGAGCAGTACTTC.

This chain uses TRBV6-5 with TRBJ2-5, with 7 bases identical to TRBD2. The ends lost 2 bases at V and 5 bases at J; junction bases unmatched: 5. This CDR3 comprises 14 residues. CDR1 and CDR2 from the germline V gene are MNHEY and SVGAGI. CDR3 amino acids: CASSYLVGGETQYF. For the CDR3, the DNA is TGTGCCAGCAGTTACCTGGTGGGGGGGGAGACCCAGTACTTC.

The chain recombines TRBV7-9 with TRBJ1-2; 7 bases fit TRBD1. The CDR3 has 14 residues. Germline CDR1 and CDR2: SEHNR and FQNEAQ (reference sequence). With 2 bases clipped from V and 4 bases from J, the junction kept 4 bases outside the gene matches. Here the CDR3 DNA reads TGTGCCAGCAGCTTAAGGGGGACAGCCTATGGCTACACCTTC. Protein: CASSLRGTAYGYTF.

V and J are TRBV15 and TRBJ2-1, with 14 bases fitting TRBD2. The V and J ends lost 0 bases and 9 bases, in that order; junction bases with no gene match: 7. Germline lookup yields CDR1 LNHNV and CDR2 YYDKDF (reference sequence). The CDR3 consists of 17 residues. CDR3 nucleotide sequence: TGTGCCACCAGCAGAGATGGTGGACTAGCGGGAGGAGGTGAGCAGTTCTTC. It yields the protein CATSRDGGLAGGGEQFF.

The rearrangement uses TRBV5-1 and TRBJ2-7; D not resolved. Germline assignment: CDR1 SGHRS and CDR2 YFSETQ. The CDR3 loop spans 12 amino acids. The ends were cut back, 4 bases at V and 4 bases at J, with 9 bases in the middle. The CDR3 sequence is CASSQNGYEQYF. The CDR3, as DNA: TGCGCCAGCAGCCAAAACGGTTACGAGCAGTACTTC.

The rearrangement uses TRBV7-9 and TRBJ2-2; D is possibly TRBD2 (5 bases). CDR1 is SEHNR and CDR2 is FQNEAQ in the germline V gene (reference sequence). This CDR3 is built from 17 residues. The germline V and J ends were trimmed by 8 bases and 6 bases, with 25 bases remaining between them. CDR3 nucleotides: TGTGCCAGCGTTTCTTCCGGGAATTATTTAACAGCCGGGGAGCTGTTTTTT. Its protein product is CASVSSGNYLTAGELFF.

This clone appeared a few times. The rearrangement links TRBV7-2 to TRBJ1-2; D is undetermined. This CDR3 contains 10 residues. Germline CDR1 SGHTA, CDR2 FQGNSA. V lost 5 bases, J lost 9 bases, and 7 bases lay in between. The CDR3 nucleotides read TGTGCCAGCAGCGTTGGAAGCTACACCTTC. This codes for CASSVGSYTF.

This clone was seen a handful of times. This chain connects TRBV29-1 to TRBJ2-7, with D hard to call. V was clipped by 4 bases and J by 0 bases, with 10 bases between them. The CDR3 is 13 residues long. Germline assignment: CDR1 SQVTM and CDR2 ANQGSEA. The CDR3 loop reads CSVVDTNSYEQYF. In DNA, the CDR3 is TGCAGCGTTGTAGACACAAACTCCTACGAGCAGTACTTC.

V is TRBV5-1 and J is TRBJ1-2; D remains ambiguous. Germline CDR1 and CDR2: SGHRS and YFSETQ. V was shortened by 0 bases and J by 1 base, with 13 bases between the two germline ends. The CDR3 runs 16 residues. The CDR3 reads CASSLGHGSYNYGYTF. CDR3 bases: TGCGCCAGCAGCTTGGGCCACGGGAGCTATAACTATGGCTACACCTTC.

There are a few counts of this clone. The gene calls are TRBV9 and TRBJ2-3, with D tentatively TRBD2 (5 bases). The length of the CDR3 is 15 residues. Between the trimmed V and J ends, which lost 3 bases and 2 bases, there was a span of 13 bases. Looked up from germline, CDR1 is SGDLS and CDR2 is YYNGEE. The CDR3 protein is CASSGLPRVTDTQYF. The CDR3 coding sequence is TGTGCCAGCAGCGGACTTCCGCGGGTCACAGATACGCAGTATTTT. The whole variable domain, remainder taken from reference TRBV9 and TRBJ2-3, is DSGVTQTPKHLITATGQRVTLRCSPRSGDLSVYWYQQSLDQGLQFLIQYYNGEERAKGNILERFSAQQFPDLHSELNLSSLELGDSALYFCASSGLPRVTDTQYFGPGTRLTVL.